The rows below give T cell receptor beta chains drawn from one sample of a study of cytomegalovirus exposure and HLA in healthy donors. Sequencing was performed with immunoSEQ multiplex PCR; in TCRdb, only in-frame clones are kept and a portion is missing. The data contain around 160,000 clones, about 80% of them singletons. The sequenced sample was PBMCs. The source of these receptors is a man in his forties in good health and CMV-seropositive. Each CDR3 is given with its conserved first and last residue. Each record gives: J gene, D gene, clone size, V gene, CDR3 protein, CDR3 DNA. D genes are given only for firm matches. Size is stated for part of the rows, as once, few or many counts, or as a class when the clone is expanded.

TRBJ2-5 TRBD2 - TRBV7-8 CASSFPPTSGRVPQETQYF TGTGCCAGCAGCTTCCCCCCCACTAGCGGGAGGGTTCCCCAAGAGACCCAGTACTTC
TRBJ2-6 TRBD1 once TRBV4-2 CASSDRDRGSGANVLTF TGTGCCAGCAGCGACCGGGACAGGGGATCTGGGGCCAACGTCCTGACTTTC
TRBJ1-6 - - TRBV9 CASSEGGSSYNSPLHF TGTGCCAGCAGCGAGGGAGGTAGCTCCTATAATTCACCCCTCCACTTT
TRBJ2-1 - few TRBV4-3 CASSQRLAYNEQFF TGCGCCAGCAGCCAGAGATTGGCCTACAATGAGCAGTTCTTC
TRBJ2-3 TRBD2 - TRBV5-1 CASSLNGGRGTDTQYF TGCGCCAGCAGCTTGAACGGCGGGAGGGGCACAGATACGCAGTATTTT
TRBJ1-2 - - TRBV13 CASSFTGNYGYTF TGTGCCAGCAGCTTCACAGGGAACTATGGCTACACCTTC
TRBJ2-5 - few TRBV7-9 CASSPLRLASGETQYF TGTGCCAGCAGCCCGCTTCGTCTAGCATCCGGGGAGACCCAGTACTTC
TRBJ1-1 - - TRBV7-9 CASSPLMNTEAFF TGTGCCAGCAGCCCCTTAATGAACACTGAAGCTTTCTTT
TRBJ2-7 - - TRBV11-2 CASRSTREPYEQYF TGTGCCAGCAGGTCGACCCGGGAGCCGTACGAGCAGTACTTC
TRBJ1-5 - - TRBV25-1 CASSEGRGLSNQPQHF TGTGCCAGCAGTGAGGGAAGGGGACTTAGCAATCAGCCCCAGCATTTT
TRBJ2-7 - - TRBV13 CASSLGAYEQYF TGTGCCAGCAGCTTAGGCGCCTACGAGCAGTACTTC
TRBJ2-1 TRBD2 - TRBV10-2 CASSETGRGYNEQFF TGCGCCAGCAGTGAAACGGGGAGGGGATACAATGAGCAGTTCTTC
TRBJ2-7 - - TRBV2 CASRRTVSVGGEQYF TGTGCCAGCCGAAGGACAGTCTCCGTTGGTGGCGAGCAGTACTTC
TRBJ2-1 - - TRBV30 CAWSVRPRGYNEQFF TGTGCCTGGAGTGTACGGCCCAGGGGTTACAATGAGCAGTTCTTC
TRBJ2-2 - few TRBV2 CASSALKGVTGELFF TGTGCCAGCAGCGCGTTAAAGGGGGTCACCGGGGAGCTGTTTTTT
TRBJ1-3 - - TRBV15 CATSRGTLSSGNTIYF TGTGCCACCAGCAGAGGGACACTCAGCTCTGGAAACACCATATATTTT
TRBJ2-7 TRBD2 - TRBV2 CASSGLAGGHYEQYF TGTGCCAGCAGTGGACTAGCGGGAGGCCACTACGAGCAGTACTTC
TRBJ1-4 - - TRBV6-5 CASGRQTGEKLFF TGTGCCAGCGGACGACAGACCGGTGAAAAACTGTTTTTT
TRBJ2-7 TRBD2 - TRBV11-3 CASSLDRGSLYEQYF TGTGCCAGCAGCTTAGACCGCGGGAGTCTTTACGAGCAGTACTTC
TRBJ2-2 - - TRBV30 CAWSTGPKAGELFF TGTGCCTGGAGTACAGGACCTAAGGCCGGGGAGCTGTTTTTT
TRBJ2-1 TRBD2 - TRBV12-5 CASGLPPGAGGFPYNEQFF TGTGCTAGTGGTTTGCCCCCTGGAGCGGGAGGGTTCCCCTACAATGAGCAGTTCTTC
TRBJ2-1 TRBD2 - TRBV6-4 CASGLGAGEQFF TGTGCCAGCGGACTAGGAGCCGGTGAGCAGTTCTTC
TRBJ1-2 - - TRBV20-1 CSAREGSGYTF TGCAGTGCTAGAGAGGGCAGTGGCTACACCTTC
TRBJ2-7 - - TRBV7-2 CASSPIQGNYEQYF TGTGCCAGCAGCCCAATTCAGGGGAACTACGAGCAGTACTTC
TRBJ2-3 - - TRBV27 CASRGRGASTDTQYF TGTGCCAGCAGGGGACGGGGGGCTAGCACAGATACGCAGTATTTT
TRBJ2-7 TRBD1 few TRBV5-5 CASSLEGTGVYEQYF TGTGCCAGCAGCTTAGAGGGGACAGGGGTCTACGAGCAGTACTTC
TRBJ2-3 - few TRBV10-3 CAIGAPRSTDTQYF TGTGCCATCGGGGCTCCCCGGAGCACAGATACGCAGTATTTT
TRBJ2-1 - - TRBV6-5 CASSYSGTLYNEQFF TGTGCCAGCAGTTATTCGGGGACTTTGTACAATGAGCAGTTCTTC
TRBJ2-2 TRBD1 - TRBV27 CASSSRRTGFTGELFF TGTGCCAGCAGTTCCCGCCGGACAGGGTTCACCGGGGAGCTGTTTTTT
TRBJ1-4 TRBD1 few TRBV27 CASSFRTGQLHEKLFF TGTGCCAGCAGTTTCCGGACAGGGCAACTCCATGAAAAACTGTTTTTT
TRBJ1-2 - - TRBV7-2 CASSLTQGEGYTF TGTGCCAGCAGCTTAACCCAGGGTGAGGGCTACACCTTC
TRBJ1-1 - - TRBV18 CASSQFLGLSGTEAFF TGTGCCAGCTCCCAGTTTCTAGGACTCTCGGGCACTGAAGCTTTCTTT
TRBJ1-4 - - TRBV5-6 CASTAVGGEKLFF TGTGCCAGCACCGCCGTGGGCGGGGAAAAACTGTTTTTT
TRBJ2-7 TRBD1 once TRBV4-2 CASSQTGPDEQYF TGTGCCAGCAGCCAGACAGGGCCTGACGAGCAGTACTTC